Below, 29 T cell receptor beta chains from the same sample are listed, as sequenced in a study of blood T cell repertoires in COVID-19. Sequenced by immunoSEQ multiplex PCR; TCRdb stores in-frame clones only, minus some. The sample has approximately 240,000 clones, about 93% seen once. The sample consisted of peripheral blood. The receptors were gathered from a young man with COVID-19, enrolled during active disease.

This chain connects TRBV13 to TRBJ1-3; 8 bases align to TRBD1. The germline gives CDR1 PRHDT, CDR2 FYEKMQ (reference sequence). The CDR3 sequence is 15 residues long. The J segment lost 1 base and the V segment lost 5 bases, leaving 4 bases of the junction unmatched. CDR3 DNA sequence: TGTGCCAGCAGCAGGGACAGGCTATCTGGAAACACCATATATTTT. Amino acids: CASSRDRLSGNTIYF.

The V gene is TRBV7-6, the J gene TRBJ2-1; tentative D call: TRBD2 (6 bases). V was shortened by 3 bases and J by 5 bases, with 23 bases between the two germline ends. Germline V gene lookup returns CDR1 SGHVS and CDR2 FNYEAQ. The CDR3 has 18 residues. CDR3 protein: CASSFGGAEGPTDNEQFF. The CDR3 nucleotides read TGTGCCAGCAGCTTTGGCGGGGCAGAGGGACCCACGGACAATGAGCAGTTCTTC.

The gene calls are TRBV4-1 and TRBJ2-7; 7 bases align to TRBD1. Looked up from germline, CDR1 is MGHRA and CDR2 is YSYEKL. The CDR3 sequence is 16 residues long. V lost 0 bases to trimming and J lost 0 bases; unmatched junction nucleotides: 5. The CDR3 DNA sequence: TGCGCCAGCAGCCAAGATAGGACAGGTAGCTCCTACGAGCAGTACTTC. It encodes CASSQDRTGSSYEQYF.

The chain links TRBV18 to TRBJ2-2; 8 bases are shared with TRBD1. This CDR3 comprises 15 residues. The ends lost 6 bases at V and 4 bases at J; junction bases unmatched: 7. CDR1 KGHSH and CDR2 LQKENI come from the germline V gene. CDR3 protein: CASSTGGRSTGELFF. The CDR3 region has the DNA TGTGCCAGCTCCACAGGGGGGCGTAGCACCGGGGAGCTGTTTTTT.

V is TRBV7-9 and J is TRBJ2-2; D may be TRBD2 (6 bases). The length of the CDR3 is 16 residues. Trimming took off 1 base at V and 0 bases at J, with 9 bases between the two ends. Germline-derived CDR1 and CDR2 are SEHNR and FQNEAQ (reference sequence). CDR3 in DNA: TGTGCCAGCAGCTTAGTTGCGGGGACGAACACCGGGGAGCTGTTTTTT. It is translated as CASSLVAGTNTGELFF.

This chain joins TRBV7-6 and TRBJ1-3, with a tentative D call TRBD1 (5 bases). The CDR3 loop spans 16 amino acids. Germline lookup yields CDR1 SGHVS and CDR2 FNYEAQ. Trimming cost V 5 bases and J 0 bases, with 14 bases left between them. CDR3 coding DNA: TGTGCCAGCAGCCCAAGCCGACAGTCCTCTGGAAACACCATATATTTT. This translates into CASSPSRQSSGNTIYF.

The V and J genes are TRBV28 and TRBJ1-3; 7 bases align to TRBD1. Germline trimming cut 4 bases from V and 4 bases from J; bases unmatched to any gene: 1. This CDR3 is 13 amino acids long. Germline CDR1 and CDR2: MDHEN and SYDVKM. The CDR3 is CASSSGQGNTIYF. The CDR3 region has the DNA TGTGCCAGCAGTTCGGGACAGGGAAACACCATATATTTT.

In DNA form, the CDR3 reads TGTGCCAGCAGCCTCGGGACAGGGTCGTTTGGCTACACCTTC. Amino acid sequence: CASSLGTGSFGYTF. This rearrangement joins TRBV14 to TRBJ1-2, with 9 positions matching TRBD1. The germline gives CDR1 SGHDN, CDR2 FVKESK. The CDR3 totals 14 residues. J lost 7 bases, V lost 4 bases, and 7 bases had no gene match.

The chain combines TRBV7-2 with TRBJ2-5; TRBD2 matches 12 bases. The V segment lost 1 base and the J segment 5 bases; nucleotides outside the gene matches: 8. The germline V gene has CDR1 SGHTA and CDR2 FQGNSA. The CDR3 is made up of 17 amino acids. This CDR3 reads CASSLDRLAGGRETQYF. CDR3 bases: TGTGCCAGCAGCTTAGATCGGCTAGCGGGGGGGCGGGAGACCCAGTACTTC.

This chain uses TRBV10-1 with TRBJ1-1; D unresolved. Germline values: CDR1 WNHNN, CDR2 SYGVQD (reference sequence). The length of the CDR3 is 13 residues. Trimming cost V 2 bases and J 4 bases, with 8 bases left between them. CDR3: CASSEHGVTEAFF. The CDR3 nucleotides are TGCGCCAGCAGTGAGCACGGGGTCACTGAAGCTTTCTTT.

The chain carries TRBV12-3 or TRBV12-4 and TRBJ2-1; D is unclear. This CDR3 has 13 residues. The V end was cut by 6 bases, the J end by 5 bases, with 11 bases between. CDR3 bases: TGTGCCAGCAGCGCTACACTAAACAATGAGCAGTTCTTC. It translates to CASSATLNNEQFF.

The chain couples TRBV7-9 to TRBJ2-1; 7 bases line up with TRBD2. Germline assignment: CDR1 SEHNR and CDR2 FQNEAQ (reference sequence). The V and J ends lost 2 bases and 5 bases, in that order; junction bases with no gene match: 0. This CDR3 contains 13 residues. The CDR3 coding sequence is TGTGCCAGCAGCTTAACTAGCGACAATGAGCAGTTCTTC. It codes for CASSLTSDNEQFF.

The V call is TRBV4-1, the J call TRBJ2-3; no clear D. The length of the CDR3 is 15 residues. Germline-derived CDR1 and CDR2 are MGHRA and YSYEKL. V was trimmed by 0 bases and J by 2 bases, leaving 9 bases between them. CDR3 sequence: CASSQDGQDTDTQYF. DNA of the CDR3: TGCGCCAGCAGCCAAGATGGCCAGGACACAGATACGCAGTATTTT.

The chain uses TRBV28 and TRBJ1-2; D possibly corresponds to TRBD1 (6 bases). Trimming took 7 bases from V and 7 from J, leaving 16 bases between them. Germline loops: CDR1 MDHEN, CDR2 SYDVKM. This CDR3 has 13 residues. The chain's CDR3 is CASTSQGFGGYTF. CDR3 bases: TGTGCCAGCACCTCACAGGGCTTTGGTGGCTACACCTTC.

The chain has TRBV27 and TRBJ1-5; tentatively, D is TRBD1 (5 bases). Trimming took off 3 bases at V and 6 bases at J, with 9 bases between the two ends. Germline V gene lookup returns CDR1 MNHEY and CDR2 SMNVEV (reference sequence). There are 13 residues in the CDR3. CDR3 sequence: CASSFGGPQPQHF. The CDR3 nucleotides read TGTGCCAGCAGTTTCGGGGGACCTCAGCCCCAGCATTTT.

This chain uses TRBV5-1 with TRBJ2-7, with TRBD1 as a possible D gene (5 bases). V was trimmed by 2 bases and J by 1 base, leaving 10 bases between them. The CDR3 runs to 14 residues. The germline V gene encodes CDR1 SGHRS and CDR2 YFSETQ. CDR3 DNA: TGCGCCAGCAGCTTAGGCAGGGCGTCCTACGAGCAGTACTTC. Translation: CASSLGRASYEQYF.

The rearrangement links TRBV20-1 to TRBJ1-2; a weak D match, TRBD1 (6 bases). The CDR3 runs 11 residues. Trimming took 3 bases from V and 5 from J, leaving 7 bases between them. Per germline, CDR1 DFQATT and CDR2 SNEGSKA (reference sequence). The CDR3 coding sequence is TGCAGTGCTAGGACAGGATATGGCTACACCTTC. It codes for CSARTGYGYTF.

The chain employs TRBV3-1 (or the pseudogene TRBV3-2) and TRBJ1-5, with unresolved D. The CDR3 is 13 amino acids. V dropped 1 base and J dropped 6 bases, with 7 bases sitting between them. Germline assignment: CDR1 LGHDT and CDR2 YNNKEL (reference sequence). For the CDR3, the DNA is TGTGCCAGCAGCCAAGGAGGGTCTCAGCCCCAGCATTTT. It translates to CASSQGGSQPQHF.

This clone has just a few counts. CDR3 residues: CASSLSYQVNQPQHF. CDR3 bases: TGTGCCAGCAGTTTATCGTACCAGGTCAATCAGCCCCAGCATTTT. V usage is TRBV27 and J usage is TRBJ1-5; D ambiguous. V was cut by 0 bases and J by 3 bases, with 9 bases left in between. The CDR3 covers 15 residues. Germline V gives CDR1 MNHEY, CDR2 SMNVEV (reference sequence).

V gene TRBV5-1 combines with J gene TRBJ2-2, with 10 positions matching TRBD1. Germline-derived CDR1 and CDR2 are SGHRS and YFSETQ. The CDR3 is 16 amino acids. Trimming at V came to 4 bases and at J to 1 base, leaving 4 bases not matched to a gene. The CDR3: CASSLRTGGNTGELFF. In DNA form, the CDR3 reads TGCGCCAGCAGCCTACGGACAGGGGGGAACACCGGGGAGCTGTTTTTT.

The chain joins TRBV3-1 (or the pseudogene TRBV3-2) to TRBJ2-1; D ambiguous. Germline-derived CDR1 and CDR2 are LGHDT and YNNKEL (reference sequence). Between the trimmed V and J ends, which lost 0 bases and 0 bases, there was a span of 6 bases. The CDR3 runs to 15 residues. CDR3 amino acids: CASSQDSSSYNEQFF. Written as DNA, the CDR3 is TGTGCCAGCAGCCAAGACTCCAGCTCCTACAATGAGCAGTTCTTC.

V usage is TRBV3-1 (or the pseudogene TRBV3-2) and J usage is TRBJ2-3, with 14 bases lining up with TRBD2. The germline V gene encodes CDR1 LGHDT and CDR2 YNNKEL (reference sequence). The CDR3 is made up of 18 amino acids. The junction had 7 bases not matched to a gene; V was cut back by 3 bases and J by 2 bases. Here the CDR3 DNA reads TGTGCCAGCAGCCAGCCGGGACTAGCGGGGGCCCTCACAGATACGCAGTATTTT. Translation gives CASSQPGLAGALTDTQYF.

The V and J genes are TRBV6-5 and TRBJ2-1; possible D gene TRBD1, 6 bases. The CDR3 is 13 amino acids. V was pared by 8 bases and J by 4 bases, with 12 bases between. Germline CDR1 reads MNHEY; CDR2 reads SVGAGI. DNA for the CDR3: TGTGCCAGCCGGTTGCAGGGGTACAATGAGCAGTTCTTC. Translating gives CASRLQGYNEQFF.

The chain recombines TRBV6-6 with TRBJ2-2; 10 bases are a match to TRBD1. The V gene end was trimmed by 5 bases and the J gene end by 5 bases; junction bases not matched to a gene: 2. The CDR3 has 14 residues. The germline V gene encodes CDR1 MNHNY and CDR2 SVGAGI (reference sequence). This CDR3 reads CASSRTGGTGELFF. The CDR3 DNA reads TGTGCCAGCAGTAGGACAGGGGGGACCGGGGAGCTGTTTTTT.

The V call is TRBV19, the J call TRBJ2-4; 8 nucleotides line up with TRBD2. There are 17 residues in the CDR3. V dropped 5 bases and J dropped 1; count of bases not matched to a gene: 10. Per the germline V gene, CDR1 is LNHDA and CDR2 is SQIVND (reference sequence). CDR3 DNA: TGTGCCAGTAGTCCTAATAGCGGGGTCCGGGCCAAAAACATTCAGTACTTC. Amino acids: CASSPNSGVRAKNIQYF.

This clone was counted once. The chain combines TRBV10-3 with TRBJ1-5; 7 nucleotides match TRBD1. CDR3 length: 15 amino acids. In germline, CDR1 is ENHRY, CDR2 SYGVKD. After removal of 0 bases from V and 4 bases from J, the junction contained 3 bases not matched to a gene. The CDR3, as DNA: TGTGCCATCAGTGAGTCGACAGGGAGTAATCAGCCCCAGCATTTT. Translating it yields CAISESTGSNQPQHF.

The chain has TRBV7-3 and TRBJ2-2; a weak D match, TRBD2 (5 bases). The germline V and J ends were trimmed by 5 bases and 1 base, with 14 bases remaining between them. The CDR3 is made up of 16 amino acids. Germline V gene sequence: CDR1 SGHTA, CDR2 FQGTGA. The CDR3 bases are TGTGCCAGCAGCCCCCAATATGGAGGGAACACCGGGGAGCTGTTTTTT. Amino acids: CASSPQYGGNTGELFF.

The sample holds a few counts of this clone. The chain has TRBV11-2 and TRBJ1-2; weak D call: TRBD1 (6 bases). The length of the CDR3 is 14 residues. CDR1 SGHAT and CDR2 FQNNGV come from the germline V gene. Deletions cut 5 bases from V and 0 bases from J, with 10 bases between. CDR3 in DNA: TGTGCCAGCAGCCCCCGGACAGCTAACTATGGCTACACCTTC. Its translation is CASSPRTANYGYTF.

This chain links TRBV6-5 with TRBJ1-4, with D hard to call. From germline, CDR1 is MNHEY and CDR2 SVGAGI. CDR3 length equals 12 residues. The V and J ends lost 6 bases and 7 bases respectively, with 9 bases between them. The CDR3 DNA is TGTGCCAGCAGAGACTCGGCTGAAAAACTGTTTTTT. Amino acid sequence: CASRDSAEKLFF.